The sequence of this T cell receptor (beta chain) was determined in a study of shared clonotypes between healthy human individuals. CD45RO-negative CD8 cells positively selected for CCR7 made up the naive population, which excluded terminally differentiated effector memory CD45RA+ cells. V lost 5 bases and J lost 7; bases outside the gene matches: 8. The CDR3 is made up of 14 amino acids. The germline V gene encodes CDR1 MDHEN and CDR2 SYDVKM. The data were produced by immunoSEQ multiplex PCR, yet TCRdb's version contains in-frame clones alone and is incomplete. The data contain about 590,000 clones, 95% to 96% of them seen just once; the ten biggest clones take up 0.1% to 0.11%.

Material for sequencing was naive CD8+ T cells sorted from blood. The clonotype was recovered from a woman in her twenties or thirties in good health. The chain uses TRBV28 and TRBJ1-2, with TRBD1 matching over 9 bases. The CDR3: CASSPIGTGTGYTF. The CDR3 DNA sequence: TGTGCCAGCAGTCCCATCGGGACAGGGACTGGCTACACCTTC.